The 32 T cell receptor beta chains given below trace back to one sample, sequenced in a study of Tregs in tolerant kidney transplant recipients. TCRdb's copy holds only in-frame clones and misses some; the assay was immunoSEQ multiplex PCR. The sample has 240,000 or so clones, approximately 84% seen once. The sample comprised CD4+ T cells from blood. These receptors were taken from a human donor in good health.

This chain joins TRBV10-3 and TRBJ1-6; no clear D gene. V lost 9 bases to trimming and J lost 5 bases, with 14 bases between them. This CDR3 contains 14 residues. The germline CDR1 and CDR2 sequences are ENHRY and SYGVKD. The CDR3 sequence is CAISYAPDNSPLHF. Written as DNA, the CDR3 is TGTGCCATTTCTTATGCTCCAGATAATTCACCCCTCCACTTT.

The chain recombines TRBV11-2 with TRBJ1-2; D is unclear. CDR3 length: 12 amino acids. Looked up from germline, CDR1 is SGHAT and CDR2 is FQNNGV. With 2 bases removed from V and 8 bases from J, the gap between germline ends came to 9 bases. CDR3 coding DNA: TGTGCCAGCAGCTTATGGTCTAAAGGCTACACCTTC. Translation: CASSLWSKGYTF.

This clone was found a few times. The CDR3 spells CAWSITGTGYEKLFF. The CDR3 DNA reads TGTGCCTGGAGTATCACCGGGACAGGTTATGAAAAACTGTTTTTT. J is TRBJ1-4 and V is TRBV30, with 8 nucleotides matching TRBD1. This CDR3 contains 15 residues. Germline V gene data show CDR1 as GTSNPN and CDR2 as SVGIG (reference sequence). V gave up 2 bases and J gave up 6 bases; unmatched junction bases: 8.

The chain is built from TRBV10-3 and TRBJ1-2; a possible D gene is TRBD1 (5 bases). From germline, CDR1 is ENHRY and CDR2 SYGVKD. The V end lost 6 bases, the J end lost 6 bases, and 14 bases lay between the germline ends. The CDR3 sequence is 13 residues long. The DNA for the CDR3 is TGTGCCATCAGACCTCAGGGAGGAAATGGCTACACCTTC. Translating it yields CAIRPQGGNGYTF.

The chain employs TRBV29-1 and TRBJ2-7; 9 bases are a match to TRBD1. The CDR3 totals 14 residues. CDR1 and CDR2 from the germline V gene are SQVTM and ANQGSEA. V gave up 7 bases and J gave up 4 bases; unmatched junction bases: 11. CDR3 nucleotide sequence: TGCAGCGGCGGAGGGGGACAGGGCAGATACGAGCAGTACTTC. Its translation: CSGGGGQGRYEQYF.

This chain connects TRBV9 to TRBJ1-3; D might be TRBD1 (6 bases). CDR1 is SGDLS and CDR2 is YYNGEE in the germline V gene. CDR3 size: 16 residues. The V end lost 4 bases, the J end lost 0 bases, and 14 bases lay between the germline ends. This chain's CDR3 is CASSPTDSRSGNTIYF. In DNA, the CDR3 is TGTGCCAGCAGCCCCACGGACAGTCGCTCTGGAAACACCATATATTTT.

V gene TRBV4-2 combines with J gene TRBJ2-5; a weak D match, TRBD2 (5 bases). The DNA end is more similar to TRBJ2-7, so the J call may be wrong. Germline values: CDR1 LGHNA, CDR2 YNFKEQ. The CDR3 is made up of 15 amino acids. CDR3 DNA sequence: TGTGCCAGCAGCCAAGGTTGGCCAGAGGGCTACGAGCAGTACTTC. Translating gives CASSQGWPEGYEQYF.

CDR3 in amino acids: CASSSTPTGSTYGYTF. CDR3 DNA: TGCGCCAGCAGCTCTACCCCGACAGGGTCCACCTATGGCTACACCTTC. This chain joins TRBV5-1 and TRBJ1-2; 7 bases line up with TRBD1. The V gene's germline CDR1 is SGHRS and CDR2 YFSETQ. The trim removed 3 bases at V and 4 bases at J, leaving 12 bases unmatched. This CDR3 is built from 16 residues.

This sequence joins TRBV19 and TRBJ2-6, with a tentative D call TRBD1 (5 bases). Per the germline V gene, CDR1 is LNHDA and CDR2 is SQIVND (reference sequence). V lost 2 bases and J lost 0, with 14 bases in between. The CDR3 is made up of 18 amino acids. The chain's CDR3 is CASSIRRGKSSGANVLTF. The CDR3 nucleotides read TGTGCCAGTAGTATACGTAGGGGTAAGAGCTCTGGGGCCAACGTCCTGACTTTC.

The chain joins TRBV2 to TRBJ1-5; D not resolved. Trimming left V 4 bases short and J 0 bases short, with 7 bases between. The germline V gene has CDR1 SNHLY and CDR2 FYNNEI. CDR3 size: 14 residues. The CDR3 loop is CASSAQISNQPQHF. CDR3 nucleotide sequence: TGTGCCAGCAGTGCACAGATTAGCAATCAGCCCCAGCATTTT.

The chain recombines TRBV30 with TRBJ2-7; TRBD1 or TRBD2 may be the D gene (6 bases each). V was shortened by 3 bases and J by 3 bases, with 15 bases between the two germline ends. Per germline, CDR1 GTSNPN and CDR2 SVGIG (reference sequence). The CDR3 has 14 amino acids. The CDR3 protein is CAWSGGYPVYEQYF. The CDR3 DNA reads TGTGCCTGGAGCGGGGGCTATCCGGTCTACGAGCAGTACTTC.

This clone was seen only once. The chain is built from TRBV7-9 and TRBJ1-1; tentative D call: TRBD1 (5 bases). This CDR3 spans 14 amino acids. V shed 5 bases and J shed 0 bases, with 10 bases lying between them. Looked up from germline, CDR1 is SEHNR and CDR2 is FQNEAQ (reference sequence). CDR3 sequence (DNA): TGTGCCAGCAGCCAACAGGAGCTGAACACTGAAGCTTTCTTT. Its translation: CASSQQELNTEAFF. Full variable domain (outside the CDR3, taken from reference TRBV7-9 and TRBJ1-1): DTGVSQNPRHKITKRGQNVTFRCDPISEHNRLYWYRQTLGQGPEFLTYFQNEAQLEKSRLLSDRFSAERPKGSFSTLEIQRTEQGDSAMYLCASSQQELNTEAFFGQGTRLTVV.

This chain connects TRBV19 to TRBJ2-2; D not certain. V lost 3 bases to trimming and J lost 5 bases, with 7 bases between them. This CDR3 has 13 residues. Germline CDR1 is LNHDA and CDR2 is SQIVND (reference sequence). DNA for the CDR3: TGTGCCAGTAGTATTGGACGAACCGGGGAGCTGTTTTTT. It is translated as CASSIGRTGELFF.

This rearrangement joins TRBV4-1 to TRBJ2-7, with 7 bases identical to TRBD1. Losses at the gene ends were 1 base for V and 5 bases for J; bases not matched to a gene: 5. The CDR3 sequence is 14 residues long. CDR1 is MGHRA, CDR2 YSYEKL, per germline. The chain's CDR3 is CASSQGDRVNEQYF. CDR3 coding DNA: TGCGCCAGCAGCCAAGGAGACAGGGTCAACGAGCAGTACTTC.

This clone showed up just a few times. V gene TRBV6-1 combines with J gene TRBJ1-5, with D unresolved. The CDR3 is 11 residues long. V was cut by 3 bases and J by 5 bases, with 2 bases left in between. Germline V gene sequence: CDR1 MNHNS, CDR2 SASEGT. CDR3 in DNA: TGTGCCAGCAGTGACTATCAGCCCCAGCATTTT. Translation: CASSDYQPQHF.

The gene calls are TRBV5-1 and TRBJ2-1; 8 positions match TRBD1. This CDR3 is 13 amino acids long. The germline CDR1 and CDR2 sequences are SGHRS and YFSETQ. Trimming at V came to 7 bases and at J to 6 bases, leaving 6 bases not matched to a gene. CDR3 nucleotide sequence: TGCGCCAGCGGGACAGGATGGGTCAATGAGCAGTTCTTC. Its protein product is CASGTGWVNEQFF.

This clone was counted only a few times. The CDR3, as DNA: TGCGCCAGCAGTCACAACTTCGACAGCTACGAGCAGTACTTC. Encoded protein: CASSHNFDSYEQYF. The chain carries TRBV10-1 and TRBJ2-7, with D possibly matching TRBD1 (5 bases). Trimming removed 5 bases at V and 3 bases at J, with 14 bases between. Germline V CDR1 and CDR2: WNHNN, SYGVQD (reference sequence). There are 14 residues in the CDR3.

This chain connects TRBV11-2 to TRBJ2-3; 8 bases are a match to TRBD2. Germline CDR1 reads SGHAT; CDR2 reads FQNNGV. CDR3 length equals 15 residues. After removal of 3 bases from V and 4 bases from J, the junction contained 6 bases not matched to a gene. The DNA for the CDR3 is TGTGCCAGCAGCTTCTTAGCGGGGATGGCAGATACGCAGTATTTT. Residues: CASSFLAGMADTQYF.

The V call is TRBV5-1, the J call TRBJ2-5, with TRBD1 matching 7 bases. CDR1 is SGHRS and CDR2 is YFSETQ in the germline V gene. J lost 6 bases, V lost 1 base, and 9 bases had no gene match. The CDR3 extends over 15 amino acids. In DNA form, the CDR3 reads TGCGCCAGCAGCTTGAGTACAGGGGCAGGGAAGACCCAGTACTTC. It yields the protein CASSLSTGAGKTQYF.

This chain connects TRBV11-2 to TRBJ2-1; 7 bases match TRBD2. Germline lookup yields CDR1 SGHAT and CDR2 FQNNGV. The V gene end was trimmed by 2 bases and the J gene end by 0 bases; junction bases not matched to a gene: 10. The CDR3 is made up of 18 amino acids. This CDR3 reads CASSLRRGVRSSYNEQFF. Written as DNA, the CDR3 is TGTGCCAGCAGCTTACGTCGGGGGGTCAGGAGCTCCTACAATGAGCAGTTCTTC.

The rearrangement links TRBV5-1 to TRBJ2-5, with D possibly TRBD2 on 7 matching bases. The DNA end is more similar to TRBJ2-7, so the J call may be wrong. This CDR3 has 16 residues. CDR1 SGHRS and CDR2 YFSETQ come from the germline V gene. The DNA for the CDR3 is TGCGCCAGCAGCCCGGGGGGCTCGCTTACATTCTACGAGCAGTACTTC. As protein: CASSPGGSLTFYEQYF.

This sequence joins TRBV29-1 and TRBJ1-3, with D possibly matching TRBD1 (5 bases). The CDR3 runs 12 residues. V was pared by 6 bases and J by 8 bases, with 14 bases between. Germline lookup yields CDR1 SQVTM and CDR2 ANQGSEA. The CDR3 DNA follows: TGCAGCGTGGGGAGCAGGGCAGACACCATATATTTT. Its protein is CSVGSRADTIYF. Using reference TRBV29-1 and TRBJ1-3 for the parts outside the CDR3, the full variable domain is SAVISQKPSRDICQRGTSLTIQCQVDSQVTMMFWYRQQPGQSLTLIATANQGSEATYESGFVIDKFPISRPNLTFSTLTVSNMSPEDSSIYLCSVGSRADTIYFGEGSWLTVV.

This CDR3 is CASRVADNEQFF. DNA for the CDR3: TGCGCCAGCAGGGTTGCGGACAATGAGCAGTTCTTC. The V and J genes are TRBV10-2 and TRBJ2-1; D gene uncertain. The CDR3 runs to 12 residues. The ends were cut back, 6 bases at V and 5 bases at J, with 8 bases in the middle. CDR1 and CDR2 (germline): WSHSY, SAAADI.

This chain uses TRBV6-5 with TRBJ2-7, with a possible D match to TRBD2 (6 bases). CDR3 size: 15 residues. V shed 6 bases and J shed 4 bases, with 19 bases lying between them. Germline CDR1 is MNHEY and CDR2 is SVGAGI. The CDR3 is CASRDVGGLTYEQYF. Here the CDR3 DNA reads TGTGCCAGCAGGGACGTGGGAGGTCTAACTTACGAGCAGTACTTC.

This clone was seen a handful of times. V and J are TRBV2 and TRBJ1-3; D not certain. Germline V gives CDR1 SNHLY, CDR2 FYNNEI. The CDR3 consists of 14 residues. Trimming pared 2 bases from V and 3 bases from J, leaving 8 bases between. CDR3 nucleotide sequence: TGTGCCAGCAGTGAACCGGGGAATGGAAACACCATATATTTT. As protein: CASSEPGNGNTIYF.

This clone has only one observation. The chain couples TRBV6-1 to TRBJ2-7; 13 bases map to TRBD2. V lost 3 bases and J lost 2; bases outside the gene matches: 4. The CDR3 covers 16 residues. The germline gives CDR1 MNHNS, CDR2 SASEGT. This CDR3 is CASSDFGLAGAYEQYF. The CDR3 coding sequence is TGTGCCAGCAGTGATTTTGGACTAGCGGGAGCCTACGAGCAGTACTTC.

The chain combines TRBV4-1 with TRBJ2-7; 13 bases line up with TRBD2. Trimming at V came to 4 bases and at J to 3 bases, leaving 6 bases not matched to a gene. The germline V gene encodes CDR1 MGHRA and CDR2 YSYEKL. The CDR3 consists of 16 residues. CDR3 region: CASSRIGTSGNYEQYF. For the CDR3, the DNA is TGCGCCAGCAGCCGGATCGGGACTAGCGGGAACTACGAGCAGTACTTC.

V usage is TRBV6-5 and J usage is TRBJ2-3; 7 bases map to TRBD2. Germline loops: CDR1 MNHEY, CDR2 SVGAGI. The CDR3 totals 13 residues. Unmatched junction bases numbered 6, after V lost 10 bases and J lost 2 bases. The DNA for the CDR3 is TGTGCCATCGGGGGGTTTCCCACAGATACGCAGTATTTT. Translating it yields CAIGGFPTDTQYF.

The V gene is TRBV7-9, the J gene TRBJ1-6; D may be TRBD1 (5 bases). Trimming took off 7 bases at V and 11 bases at J, with 21 bases between the two ends. The length of the CDR3 is 15 residues. CDR1 and CDR2 (germline): SEHNR, FQNEAQ (reference sequence). CDR3 amino acids: CASTKSVTLGAPLHF. The DNA for the CDR3 is TGTGCCAGCACCAAAAGTGTTACTTTGGGGGCACCCCTCCACTTT. Full variable domain (outside the CDR3, taken from reference TRBV7-9 and TRBJ1-6): DTGVSQNPRHKITKRGQNVTFRCDPISEHNRLYWYRQTLGQGPEFLTYFQNEAQLEKSRLLSDRFSAERPKGSFSTLEIQRTEQGDSAMYLCASTKSVTLGAPLHFGNGTRLTVT.

V is TRBV7-2 and J is TRBJ1-2, with D hard to call. The germline V gene encodes CDR1 SGHTA and CDR2 FQGNSA. The CDR3 spans 15 residues. Trimming stripped 3 bases from V and 4 bases from J, with 15 bases between. The CDR3 region has the DNA TGTGCCAGCAGCTTGGGTCGGACTTTACTCTATGGCTACACCTTC. As protein: CASSLGRTLLYGYTF. The full variable domain, its missing parts supplied by reference TRBV7-2 and TRBJ1-2, is GAGVSQSPSNKVTEKGKDVELRCDPISGHTALYWYRQSLGQGLEFLIYFQGNSAPDKSGLPSDRFSAERTGGSVSTLTIQRTQQEDSAVYLCASSLGRTLLYGYTFGSGTRLTVV.

The J gene is TRBJ1-5, the V gene TRBV18; 7 bases match TRBD1. Trimming at V came to 3 bases and at J to 7 bases, leaving 9 bases not matched to a gene. CDR3 length equals 15 residues. The germline V gene encodes CDR1 KGHSH and CDR2 LQKENI. This chain's CDR3 is CASSPVGVQGQPQHF. In DNA form, the CDR3 reads TGTGCCAGCTCACCGGTGGGGGTACAGGGGCAGCCCCAGCATTTT.

This clone was observed a handful of times. The genes are TRBV6-5 and TRBJ2-2; D ambiguous. The ends were cut back, 7 bases at V and 3 bases at J, with 12 bases in the middle. This CDR3 comprises 14 residues. Germline V gives CDR1 MNHEY, CDR2 SVGAGI. The CDR3 spells CASNNGRYTGELFF. The CDR3 nucleotides are TGTGCCAGCAATAACGGACGATACACCGGGGAGCTGTTTTTT.